This TCR beta chain was sequenced in a study of T-cell reconstitution after alpha-beta-depleted transplantation in children (dated by TCRdb to the mid-2010s). With respect to the entire study: Using TCR repertoire profiling, the study followed T-cell immune reconstitution in a quantitative way in children after TCRalphabeta/CD19-depleted allogeneic hematopoietic cell transplantation.

Trimmed from V: 6 bases; trimmed from J: 5 bases; junction bases lacking a gene match: 6. Looking up the germline V gene (reference sequence) yields CDR1 DFQATT and CDR2 SNEGSKA. The CDR3 starts with the cysteine, ends with the phenylalanine, and has 13 residues. The kept DNA is CDR3 alone, 39 bases in frame from the first base. Libraries came from PCR. Sequencing was carried out with an Illumina HiSeq 2500. TCR library preparation used molecular barcoding, with unique molecular identifiers applied to normalize quantification of the TCRbeta repertoire. In TCRdb, the public reads were trimmed at Q25 with fastp and aligned with MiXCR, with productive beta chains retained. Here each entry gathers all rows of one CDR3 protein and keeps the most common genes and DNA. For this sample the table gives a few hundred thousand distinct CDR3 sequences, of which 9.7% were detected only once. Approximately 5% of the sample comes from the top ten.

This clonotype has a count of ten or more. The target of this receptor is not known. There are no base qualities to consult, and no much larger clone falls within one base. This TCR was sampled from a human donor who donated a stem cell graft to a child with SCID. The sequenced sample was PBMCs from the stem cell graft donor, obtained from the stem cell graft. The chain links TRBV20-1 with TRBJ2-2; TRBD1 lines up with 7 middle nucleotides. The nucleotide sequence is given as TGCAGTGCCACCGGGACAGAAACCGGGGAGCTGTTTTTT. It translates as CSATGTETGELFF.